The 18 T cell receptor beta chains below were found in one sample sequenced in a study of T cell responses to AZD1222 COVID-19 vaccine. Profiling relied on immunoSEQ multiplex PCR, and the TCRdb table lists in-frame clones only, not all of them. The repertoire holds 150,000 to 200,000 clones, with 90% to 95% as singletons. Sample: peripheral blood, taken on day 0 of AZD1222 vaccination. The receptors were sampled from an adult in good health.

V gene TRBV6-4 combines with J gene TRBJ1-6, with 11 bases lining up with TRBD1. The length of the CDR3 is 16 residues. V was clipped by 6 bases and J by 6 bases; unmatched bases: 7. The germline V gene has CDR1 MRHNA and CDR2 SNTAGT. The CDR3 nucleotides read TGTGCCAGCAGCGCCGGGACAGGGGGTTCTAATTCACCCCTCCACTTT. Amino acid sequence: CASSAGTGGSNSPLHF.

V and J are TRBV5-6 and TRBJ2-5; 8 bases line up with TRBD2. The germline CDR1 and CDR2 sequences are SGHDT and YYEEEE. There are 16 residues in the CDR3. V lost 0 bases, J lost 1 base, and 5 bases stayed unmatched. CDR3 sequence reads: CASSLAGGRFQETQYF. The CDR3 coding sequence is TGTGCCAGCAGCTTGGCGGGGGGGCGGTTCCAAGAGACCCAGTACTTC.

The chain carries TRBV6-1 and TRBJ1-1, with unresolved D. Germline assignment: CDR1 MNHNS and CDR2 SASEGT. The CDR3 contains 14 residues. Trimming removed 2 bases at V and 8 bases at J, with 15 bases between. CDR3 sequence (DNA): TGTGCCAGCAGTGAAAACCCACTGACCGTCGAAGCTTTCTTT. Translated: CASSENPLTVEAFF.

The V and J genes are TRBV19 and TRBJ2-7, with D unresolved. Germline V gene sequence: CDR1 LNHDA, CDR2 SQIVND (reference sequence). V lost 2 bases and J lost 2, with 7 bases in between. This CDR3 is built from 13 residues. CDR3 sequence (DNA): TGTGCCAGTAGTATACAGGAGACCTACGAGCAGTACTTC. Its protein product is CASSIQETYEQYF.

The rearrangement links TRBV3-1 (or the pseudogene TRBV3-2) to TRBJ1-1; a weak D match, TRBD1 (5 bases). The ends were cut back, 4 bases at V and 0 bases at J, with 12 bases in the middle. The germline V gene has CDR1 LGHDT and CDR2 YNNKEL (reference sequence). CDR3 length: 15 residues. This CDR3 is CASSRGGTVNTEAFF. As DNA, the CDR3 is TGTGCCAGCAGCCGGGGGGGGACGGTGAACACTGAAGCTTTCTTT.

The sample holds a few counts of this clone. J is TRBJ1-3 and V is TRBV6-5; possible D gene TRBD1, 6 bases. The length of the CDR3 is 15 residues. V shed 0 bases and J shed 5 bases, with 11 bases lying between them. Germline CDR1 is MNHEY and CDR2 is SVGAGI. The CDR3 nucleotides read TGTGCCAGCAGTTACTCAGTGACAGGTCGAAACACCATATATTTT. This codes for CASSYSVTGRNTIYF.

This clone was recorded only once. The CDR3 DNA reads as TGTGCCAGCAGGGAGAGACAGCCCTTCCAGCATTTT. Amino acid sequence: CASRERQPFQHF. This chain links TRBV2 with TRBJ1-5; D possibly corresponds to TRBD1 (5 bases). From germline, CDR1 is SNHLY and CDR2 FYNNEI. The length of the CDR3 is 12 residues. V gave up 6 bases and J gave up 12 bases, with 15 bases separating them.

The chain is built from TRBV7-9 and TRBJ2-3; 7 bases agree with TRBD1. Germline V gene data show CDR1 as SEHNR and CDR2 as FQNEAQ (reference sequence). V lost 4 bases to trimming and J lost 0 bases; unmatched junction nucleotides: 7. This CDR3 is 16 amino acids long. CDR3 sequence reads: CASSYPRDSSTDTQYF. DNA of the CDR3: TGTGCCAGCAGCTACCCCCGGGACAGCAGCACAGATACGCAGTATTTT.

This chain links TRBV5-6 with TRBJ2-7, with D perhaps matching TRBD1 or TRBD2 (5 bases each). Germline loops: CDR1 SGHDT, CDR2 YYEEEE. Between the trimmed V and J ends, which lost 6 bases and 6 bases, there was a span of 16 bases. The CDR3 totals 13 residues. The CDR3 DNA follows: TGTGCCAGCAACCAACTAGGGGTCGGCGAGCAGTACTTC. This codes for CASNQLGVGEQYF.

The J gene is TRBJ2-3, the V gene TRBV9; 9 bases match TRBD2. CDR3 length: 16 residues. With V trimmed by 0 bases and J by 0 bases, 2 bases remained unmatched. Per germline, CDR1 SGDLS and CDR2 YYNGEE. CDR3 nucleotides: TGTGCCAGCAGCGTAGATCTAGCGGGAAGCACAGATACGCAGTATTTT. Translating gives CASSVDLAGSTDTQYF.

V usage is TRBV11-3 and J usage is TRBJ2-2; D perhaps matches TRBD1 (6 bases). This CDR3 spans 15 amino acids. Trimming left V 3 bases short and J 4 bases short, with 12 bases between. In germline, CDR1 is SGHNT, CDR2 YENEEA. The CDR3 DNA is TGTGCCAGCAGCTTCCCACAGGGTGCCACCGGGGAGCTGTTTTTT. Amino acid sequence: CASSFPQGATGELFF.

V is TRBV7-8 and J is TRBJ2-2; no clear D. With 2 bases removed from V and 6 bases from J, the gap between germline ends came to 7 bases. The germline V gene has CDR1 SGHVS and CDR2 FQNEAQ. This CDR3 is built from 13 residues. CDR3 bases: TGTGCCAGCAGCTTATCTCTGCCCGGGGAGCTGTTTTTT. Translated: CASSLSLPGELFF.

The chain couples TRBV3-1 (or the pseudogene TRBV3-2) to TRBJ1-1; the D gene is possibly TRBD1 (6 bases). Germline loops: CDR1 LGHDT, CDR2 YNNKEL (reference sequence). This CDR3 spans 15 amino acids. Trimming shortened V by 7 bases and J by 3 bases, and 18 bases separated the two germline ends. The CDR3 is CASTPAGARDTEAFF. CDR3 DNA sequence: TGTGCCAGCACACCTGCGGGGGCGCGGGACACTGAAGCTTTCTTT.

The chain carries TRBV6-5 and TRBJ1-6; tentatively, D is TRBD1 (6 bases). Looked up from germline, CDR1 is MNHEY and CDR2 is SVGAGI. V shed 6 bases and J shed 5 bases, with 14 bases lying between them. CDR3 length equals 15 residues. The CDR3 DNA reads TGTGCCAGCAGAATAGGGACACAACATAATTCACCCCTCCACTTT. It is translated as CASRIGTQHNSPLHF.

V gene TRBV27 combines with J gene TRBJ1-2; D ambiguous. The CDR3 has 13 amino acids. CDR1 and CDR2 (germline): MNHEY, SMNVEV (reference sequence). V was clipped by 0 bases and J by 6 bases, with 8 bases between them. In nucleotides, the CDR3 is TGTGCCAGCAGTTTATCGCCCGCACATGGCTACACCTTC. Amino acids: CASSLSPAHGYTF.

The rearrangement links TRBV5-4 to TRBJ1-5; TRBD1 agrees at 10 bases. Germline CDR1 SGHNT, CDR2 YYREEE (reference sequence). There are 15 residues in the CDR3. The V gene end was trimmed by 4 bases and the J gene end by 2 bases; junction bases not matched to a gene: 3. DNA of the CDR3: TGTGCCAGCAGCCCCGGGACAGGGGGCAATCAGCCCCAGCATTTT. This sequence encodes CASSPGTGGNQPQHF.

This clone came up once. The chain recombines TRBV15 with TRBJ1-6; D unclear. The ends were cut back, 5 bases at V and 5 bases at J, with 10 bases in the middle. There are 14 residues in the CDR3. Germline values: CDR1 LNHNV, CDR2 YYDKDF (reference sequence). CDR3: CATSASGNNSPLHF. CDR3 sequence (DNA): TGTGCCACCAGCGCGTCCGGAAATAATTCACCCCTCCACTTT.

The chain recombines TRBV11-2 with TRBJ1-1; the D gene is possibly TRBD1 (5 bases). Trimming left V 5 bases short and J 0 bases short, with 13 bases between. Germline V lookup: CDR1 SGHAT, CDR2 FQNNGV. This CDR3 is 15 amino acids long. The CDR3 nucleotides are TGTGCCAGCAGCGTTAGTGGGGCCATGAACACTGAAGCTTTCTTT. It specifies CASSVSGAMNTEAFF.